This entry lists 7 T cell receptor beta chains sequenced from one sample in a study of T cell clonality in common variable immunodeficiency (dated by TCRdb to the mid-2010s). Broader findings and caveats from the paper: Fewer deletions and N-nucleotide insertions were reportedly observed in CVID TCRbeta sequences, and highly modified clones with 13 or more V deletions were reportedly absent from CVID TCRbeta sequences.

Libraries were made using the immunoSEQ multiplex PCR assay. In its TCRdb copy, this immuneACCESS table keeps in-frame sequences only and misses some clones. Where compared with another copy, unresolved V genes explain less than half of these, and the others have no known cause. This sample has about 26,000 clones, none of them a singleton. Roughly 22% of the sample rests with the top ten. The antigens of these receptors remain unknown. The sample was peripheral blood mononuclear cells. The source of these receptors is a human donor with common variable immunodeficiency.

The table lists this clone with many counts. From the germline J gene comes the end of the CDR3, since the read stops 3 residues before it. The chain combines TRBV5-1 with TRBJ1-1; D unresolved. There are 13 residues in the CDR3. Trimming took 0 bases from V and 2 from J, leaving 5 bases between them. CDR1 is SGHRS, CDR2 YFSETQ, per germline. CDR3 sequence reads: CASSLAGNTEAFF. Partial CDR3 DNA: TGCGCCAGCAGCTTGGCAGGCAACACTGAA.

This clone was counted many times. The CDR3 is cut off 3 residues early in the read; its end comes from the germline J gene. J is TRBJ2-7 and V is TRBV5-5; possibly TRBD1 or TRBD2 for D (5 bases each). This CDR3 is built from 15 residues. Trimming removed 4 bases from V and 6 bases from J, with 20 bases in between. Germline loops: CDR1 SGHKS, CDR2 YYEKEE (reference sequence). CDR3 bases read: TGTGCCAGCAGCACCACAGGAGGATCAATAGGCGAG. Encoded protein: CASSTTGGSIGE. The entire CDR3 protein is CASSTTGGSIGEQYF.

There are many counts of this clone. Sequencing ends 3 residues short of the CDR3 end; the germline J gene provides the rest. This chain uses TRBV7-9 with TRBJ2-7, with 9 bases fitting TRBD1. Germline assignment: CDR1 SEHNR and CDR2 FQNEAQ (reference sequence). The CDR3 is 14 amino acids. The V and J ends lost 4 bases and 2 bases, in that order; junction bases with no gene match: 3. CDR3 bases read: TGTGCCAGCAGCTCCGGGACAGGGACCTACGAG. Amino acids: CASSSGTGTYE. The full CDR3 sequence reads CASSSGTGTYEQYF.

This clone was recorded a few times. From the germline J gene comes the end of the CDR3, since the read stops 3 residues before it. The chain employs TRBV19 and TRBJ1-5, with a weak D call TRBD1 (6 bases). CDR1 and CDR2 from the germline V gene are LNHDA and SQIVND (reference sequence). This CDR3 has 15 amino acids. The ends were cut back, 0 bases at V and 3 bases at J, with 9 bases in the middle. The sequenced CDR3 bases are TGTGCCAGTAGTATAGACAGGGGCCCCAATCAGCCC. Protein sequence: CASSIDRGPNQP. The CDR3 reads in full as CASSIDRGPNQPQHF.

Many counts were recorded for this clone. The read ends 3 residues before the CDR3 terminus; that terminus is restored from the germline J gene. The chain employs TRBV7-7 and TRBJ1-2; the D gene is possibly TRBD1 (5 bases). V was cut by 10 bases and J by 5 bases, with 29 bases left in between. This CDR3 is built from 17 residues. CDR1 and CDR2 from the germline V gene are SSHAT and FNYEAQ (reference sequence). The DNA read from the CDR3 is TGTGCCACCACAGCTTTGGCGGGGGGGAGCCCTTCTTATGGC. This translates into CATTALAGGSPSYG. The full CDR3 is CATTALAGGSPSYGYTF.

The sample holds a few counts of this clone. Sequencing ends 3 residues short of the CDR3 end; the germline J gene provides the rest. The V and J genes are TRBV7-2 and TRBJ2-5; a weak D match, TRBD2 (7 bases). Germline CDR1 and CDR2: SGHTA and FQGNSA. The CDR3 consists of 14 residues. With 5 bases removed from V and 6 bases from J, the gap between germline ends came to 16 bases. CDR3 DNA (partial): TGTGCCAGCAGCGACGGGGGGCCGGGAAAGACC. Protein product: CASSDGGPGKT. In full, the CDR3 is CASSDGGPGKTQYF.

This clone came up many times. From the germline J gene comes the end of the CDR3, since the read stops 3 residues before it. This chain links TRBV7-9 with TRBJ1-6; D unresolved. V was trimmed by 2 bases and J by 4 bases, leaving 9 bases between them. The CDR3 is 15 amino acids. The germline gives CDR1 SEHNR, CDR2 FQNEAQ (reference sequence). The CDR3 bases that were read are TGTGCCAGCAGCTTATCCCCAGGTTATAATTCACCC. Its translation: CASSLSPGYNSP. The CDR3 reads in full as CASSLSPGYNSPLHF.